The 26 T cell receptor beta chains below were found in one sample sequenced in a study of radiotherapy plus CTLA-4 blockade in lung cancer. Method: immunoSEQ multiplex PCR; TCRdb's copy keeps in-frame clones and lacks some. The sample lists 43,000 or so clones, roughly 60% seen once, with around a sixth in the top ten. The source was peripheral blood, collected from a patient treated with radiotherapy plus ipilimumab. Receptors originate from a human donor with non-small cell lung cancer who had a partial response to radiotherapy plus ipilimumab.

The chain combines TRBV10-1 with TRBJ2-2, with a weak D call TRBD1 (5 bases). CDR1 and CDR2 from the germline V gene are WNHNN and SYGVQD (reference sequence). The CDR3 runs 15 residues. V lost 5 bases, J lost 1 base, and 11 bases lay in between. The CDR3 loop is CASSLRQLNTGELFF. Here the CDR3 DNA reads TGCGCCAGCAGTTTGCGACAGTTGAACACCGGGGAGCTGTTTTTT.

The rearrangement joins TRBV15 to TRBJ1-2; 10 positions agree with TRBD1. CDR1 and CDR2 from the germline V gene are LNHNV and YYDKDF (reference sequence). Trimming took 6 bases from V and 6 from J; bases not matched to a gene: 10. CDR3 size: 15 residues. DNA of the CDR3: TGTGCCACCAGAGGCAGACAGGGGGCTGGCGATGGCTACACCTTC. Protein: CATRGRQGAGDGYTF.

This chain uses TRBV18 with TRBJ2-2, with 12 bases that match TRBD2. Germline V lookup: CDR1 KGHSH, CDR2 LQKENI. This CDR3 has 16 residues. Trimming at V came to 5 bases and at J to 6 bases, leaving 7 bases not matched to a gene. The CDR3 coding sequence is TGTGCCAGCTCAGAAAGACTAGCGGGAGATCCCGGGGAGCTGTTTTTT. Translated, it gives CASSERLAGDPGELFF.

This chain's CDR3 is CAISETGNRVDTQYF. The DNA of the CDR3 is TGTGCCATCAGTGAGACGGGCAACAGGGTGGATACGCAGTATTTT. The chain is built from TRBV10-3 and TRBJ2-3; maybe TRBD1 (6 bases). The CDR3 has 15 amino acids. V was clipped by 2 bases and J by 6 bases, with 15 bases between them. Germline V gene data show CDR1 as ENHRY and CDR2 as SYGVKD.

This clone was counted only a few times. This chain connects TRBV18 to TRBJ2-7; D gene unclear. V dropped 1 base and J dropped 7 bases, with 17 bases sitting between them. The CDR3 sequence is 15 residues long. The germline V gene has CDR1 KGHSH and CDR2 LQKENI. CDR3 sequence: CASSPQPAGVLEQYF. CDR3 coding DNA: TGTGCCAGCTCACCACAACCGGCAGGTGTCCTTGAGCAGTACTTC.

The genes are TRBV6-1 and TRBJ2-2; D may be TRBD2 (6 bases). Germline CDR1 MNHNS, CDR2 SASEGT. V was cut by 0 bases and J by 8 bases, with 13 bases left in between. The length of the CDR3 is 15 residues. The CDR3 spells CASSEAGRGTGELFF. The CDR3 nucleotides are TGTGCCAGCAGTGAAGCGGGGCGGGGAACAGGGGAGCTGTTTTTT.

The chain couples TRBV7-2 to TRBJ1-2; D gene ambiguous. The CDR3 spans 13 residues. Germline loops: CDR1 SGHTA, CDR2 FQGNSA. V gave up 3 bases and J gave up 4 bases, with 9 bases separating them. The CDR3 loop reads CASSFEAFYGYTF. The CDR3 region has the DNA TGTGCCAGCAGCTTCGAGGCCTTCTATGGCTACACCTTC.

The J gene is TRBJ1-2, the V gene TRBV6-5, with a tentative D call TRBD1 (5 bases). Looked up from germline, CDR1 is MNHEY and CDR2 is SVGAGI. This CDR3 spans 14 amino acids. Trimming removed 2 bases at V and 8 bases at J, with 15 bases between. The CDR3 loop reads CASSYTREAGGYTF. The CDR3 DNA follows: TGTGCCAGCAGTTACACCAGGGAGGCAGGGGGCTACACCTTC.

The rearrangement joins TRBV9 to TRBJ2-3; 9 bases map to TRBD2. After removal of 4 bases from V and 1 base from J, the junction contained 7 bases not matched to a gene. The CDR3 runs to 16 residues. The germline V gene has CDR1 SGDLS and CDR2 YYNGEE. The CDR3, as DNA: TGTGCCAGCAGCTCCCAAGCGGGGGGCGGCACAGATACGCAGTATTTT. Translation gives CASSSQAGGGTDTQYF.

The rearrangement uses TRBV5-6 and TRBJ1-1; D gene uncertain. This CDR3 has 12 residues. Germline CDR1 is SGHDT and CDR2 is YYEEEE. Deletions cut 1 base from V and 6 bases from J, with 7 bases between. This CDR3 is CASSLRGSEAFF. For the CDR3, the DNA is TGTGCCAGCAGCTTGCGAGGGTCTGAAGCTTTCTTT. The full variable domain, with the rest looked up from reference TRBV5-6 and TRBJ1-1, is DAGVTQSPTHLIKTRGQQVTLRCSPKSGHDTVSWYQQALGQGPQFIFQYYEEEERQRGNFPDRFSGHQFPNYSSELNVNALLLGDSALYLCASSLRGSEAFFGQGTRLTVV.

This chain uses TRBV7-9 with TRBJ1-5; 7 nucleotides line up with TRBD1. V lost 7 bases, J lost 4 bases, and 4 bases stayed unmatched. The germline CDR1 and CDR2 sequences are SEHNR and FQNEAQ (reference sequence). The CDR3 is 13 residues long. In DNA form, the CDR3 reads TGTGCCAGCACCGGGACAGCAAATCAGCCCCAGCATTTT. Amino acid sequence: CASTGTANQPQHF.

In regard to this clone: Within the sample, other DNA sequences also encode this same CDR3. The chain is built from TRBV18 and TRBJ2-5, with 7 bases that match TRBD1. This CDR3 is 13 amino acids long. Looked up from germline, CDR1 is KGHSH and CDR2 is LQKENI. Losses at the gene ends were 3 bases for V and 4 bases for J; bases not matched to a gene: 2. Written as DNA, the CDR3 is TGTGCCAGCTCACCCCGGGACAGAGAGACCCAGTACTTC. Its protein product is CASSPRDRETQYF. The full variable domain, rest sourced from reference TRBV18 and TRBJ2-5, is NAGVMQNPRHLVRRRGQEARLRCSPMKGHSHVYWYRQLPEEGLKFMVYLQKENIIDESGMPKERFSAEFPKEGPSILRIQQVVRGDSAAYFCASSPRDRETQYFGPGTRLLVL.

V gene TRBV5-6 combines with J gene TRBJ2-1; D perhaps matches TRBD1 (5 bases). V was cut by 6 bases and J by 3 bases, with 16 bases left in between. CDR3 length equals 15 residues. The V gene's germline CDR1 is SGHDT and CDR2 YYEEEE. In nucleotides, the CDR3 is TGTGCCAGCACCCCTTCAGGGAATAACTACAATGAGCAGTTCTTC. This encodes CASTPSGNNYNEQFF.

The chain employs TRBV19 and TRBJ1-2; 7 bases fit TRBD1. The V gene end was trimmed by 6 bases and the J gene end by 4 bases; junction bases not matched to a gene: 5. The CDR3 is 13 amino acids. Germline CDR1 and CDR2: LNHDA and SQIVND (reference sequence). CDR3 bases: TGTGCCAGTAGGCGGGACAGATCCTATGGCTACACCTTC. Amino acid sequence: CASRRDRSYGYTF.

This clone was counted a few times. CDR3 loop: CASSSPTNWGGSYNEQFF. In DNA form, the CDR3 reads TGTGCCAGCAGCTCACCGACGAACTGGGGGGGCTCCTACAATGAGCAGTTCTTC. The V gene is TRBV11-2, the J gene TRBJ2-1, with 7 bases lining up with TRBD2. The ends lost 4 bases at V and 0 bases at J; junction bases unmatched: 12. Germline lookup yields CDR1 SGHAT and CDR2 FQNNGV. This CDR3 region has 18 residues.

The CDR3 reads CSALYLETQYF. CDR3 nucleotide sequence: TGCAGTGCTCTTTACTTAGAGACCCAGTACTTC. The gene calls are TRBV20-1 and TRBJ2-5; D ambiguous. V lost 5 bases to trimming and J lost 4 bases, with 8 bases between them. Germline values: CDR1 DFQATT, CDR2 SNEGSKA (reference sequence). The CDR3 is 11 amino acids.

This clone was recorded a few times. This chain joins TRBV6-5 and TRBJ1-6; 7 nucleotides match TRBD1. This CDR3 is 12 amino acids long. V lost 5 bases, J lost 10 bases, and 2 bases stayed unmatched. CDR1 and CDR2 (germline): MNHEY, SVGAGI. The CDR3 region is CASSTGDSPLHF. The CDR3, as DNA: TGTGCCAGCAGTACAGGGGACTCACCCCTCCACTTT.

This clone was recorded once. Germline and junction disagree at one end, which may indicate a read error. The rearrangement joins TRBV11-2 to TRBJ2-7; 7 bases are a match to TRBD2. The CDR3 has 14 amino acids. Germline V gene lookup returns CDR1 SGHAT and CDR2 FQNNGV. The CDR3 coding sequence is TGTGCCAGCAGCCTAGTCCCGACTAGCTCCGAGTATTGCTTC. Translated, it gives CASSLVPTSSEYCF.

CDR3 in amino acids: CASSVGTVSQETQYF. The CDR3 DNA is TGTGCCAGCAGTGTCGGGACTGTATCTCAAGAGACCCAGTACTTC. The V and J genes are TRBV25-1 and TRBJ2-5; D may be TRBD2 (6 bases). Germline V lookup: CDR1 MGHDK, CDR2 SYGVNS. V shed 4 bases and J shed 2 bases, with 14 bases lying between them. CDR3 length: 15 residues.

This clone came up a few times. This chain connects TRBV7-3 to TRBJ2-7, with 8 bases fitting TRBD2. CDR1 SGHTA and CDR2 FQGTGA come from the germline V gene. CDR3 length: 13 amino acids. The V and J ends lost 0 bases and 5 bases, in that order; junction bases with no gene match: 0. CDR3 residues: CASSLTSGNEQYF. Written as DNA, the CDR3 is TGTGCCAGCAGCTTAACTAGCGGGAACGAGCAGTACTTC.

The chain uses TRBV5-1 and TRBJ1-2; a possible D gene is TRBD1 (5 bases). V was trimmed by 1 base and J by 3 bases, leaving 10 bases between them. The CDR3 spans 14 residues. Germline-derived CDR1 and CDR2 are SGHRS and YFSETQ. CDR3 sequence reads: CASSLLGGDYGYTF. CDR3 DNA sequence: TGCGCCAGCAGCTTGCTGGGAGGGGACTATGGCTACACCTTC.

J is TRBJ2-5 and V is TRBV30; 8 bases fit TRBD1. From germline, CDR1 is GTSNPN and CDR2 SVGIG (reference sequence). The CDR3 is 14 amino acids. After removal of 2 bases from V and 2 bases from J, the junction contained 4 bases not matched to a gene. The CDR3 loop is CAWSSGQEQETQYF. DNA of the CDR3: TGTGCCTGGAGTTCGGGACAGGAACAAGAGACCCAGTACTTC.

The CDR3 reads CASRRTSGSSYNEQFF. CDR3 in DNA: TGTGCCAGCAGAAGGACTAGCGGGAGCTCCTACAATGAGCAGTTCTTC. The chain links TRBV2 to TRBJ2-1, with 13 positions matching TRBD2. The germline V gene encodes CDR1 SNHLY and CDR2 FYNNEI. CDR3 size: 16 residues. After removal of 6 bases from V and 0 bases from J, the junction contained 2 bases not matched to a gene.

This chain uses TRBV5-8 with TRBJ1-6, with D maybe TRBD1 (6 bases). Germline V CDR1 and CDR2: SGHTS, YDEGEE. Trimming left V 5 bases short and J 11 bases short, with 17 bases between. The CDR3 runs to 14 residues. The CDR3 protein is CASRPGQLSAPLHF. DNA for the CDR3: TGTGCCAGCAGGCCCGGACAGCTTTCGGCACCCCTCCACTTT.

This chain links TRBV30 with TRBJ2-1, with 8 nucleotides matching TRBD2. The V and J ends lost 5 bases and 2 bases, in that order; junction bases with no gene match: 2. The CDR3 length is 13 residues. CDR1 is GTSNPN and CDR2 is SVGIG in the germline V gene (reference sequence). CDR3 in amino acids: CAWERGTYNEQFF. The CDR3 nucleotides read TGTGCCTGGGAGCGGGGGACCTACAATGAGCAGTTCTTC.

The gene calls are TRBV2 and TRBJ2-5, with TRBD1 matching 9 bases. The CDR3 spans 20 residues. Germline V gene lookup returns CDR1 SNHLY and CDR2 FYNNEI. Trimming removed 7 bases from V and 3 bases from J; junction bases left unmatched: 24. CDR3 protein: CASITVPGQGPPLVEETQYF. CDR3 nucleotides: TGTGCCAGCATTACCGTCCCGGGACAGGGACCACCCTTAGTCGAAGAGACCCAGTACTTC.